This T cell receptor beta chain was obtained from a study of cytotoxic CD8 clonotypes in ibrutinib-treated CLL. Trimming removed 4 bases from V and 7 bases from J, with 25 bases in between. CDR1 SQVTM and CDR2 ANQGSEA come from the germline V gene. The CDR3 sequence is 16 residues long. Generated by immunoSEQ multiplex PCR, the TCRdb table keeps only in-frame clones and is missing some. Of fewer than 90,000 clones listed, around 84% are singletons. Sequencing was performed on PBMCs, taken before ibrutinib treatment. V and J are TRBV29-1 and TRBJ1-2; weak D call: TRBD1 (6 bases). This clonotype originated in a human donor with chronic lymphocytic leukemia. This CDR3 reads CSVVRQHGQISRGYTF. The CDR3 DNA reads TGCAGCGTTGTCCGGCAACACGGACAGATATCTCGTGGCTACACCTTC.